The 28 T cell receptor beta chains in this list originate from one sample, sequenced in a study of T cell responses to AZD1222 COVID-19 vaccine. Repertoires were generated with immunoSEQ multiplex PCR, while TCRdb's copy carries only in-frame clones and drops some. The data show 95,000 to 150,000 clones, with roughly nine tenths seen just once and 2% to 2.5% held by the top ten. Source: peripheral blood, taken on day 0 of AZD1222 vaccination. The source is an adult in good health.

V is TRBV5-4 and J is TRBJ2-2, with D maybe TRBD2 (5 bases). V lost 3 bases and J lost 6, with 6 bases in between. From germline, CDR1 is SGHNT and CDR2 YYREEE (reference sequence). The CDR3 is made up of 12 amino acids. CDR3 protein: CASSWRPGELFF. CDR3 coding DNA: TGTGCCAGCAGCTGGAGGCCCGGGGAGCTGTTTTTT.

V and J are TRBV6-8 and TRBJ2-2; D remains unclear. V was cut by 2 bases and J by 7 bases, with 20 bases left in between. Germline lookup yields CDR1 MNHGY and CDR2 SAAAGT. The CDR3 has 17 amino acids. CDR3 bases: TGTGCCAGCAGTTACCGCCGCGAATGGCCTCCCGGCGGGGAGCTGTTTTTT. This codes for CASSYRREWPPGGELFF.

The J gene is TRBJ2-1, the V gene TRBV16; TRBD2 matches 7 bases. Germline CDR1 is KGHSY and CDR2 is FQNENV. The V and J ends lost 4 bases and 6 bases, in that order; junction bases with no gene match: 9. The CDR3 length is 15 residues. The CDR3 loop is CASSPSPGGGNEQFF. As DNA, the CDR3 is TGTGCCAGCAGCCCCTCCCCGGGAGGAGGCAATGAGCAGTTCTTC.

V and J are TRBV19 and TRBJ1-3; D not certain. Germline V gene lookup returns CDR1 LNHDA and CDR2 SQIVND (reference sequence). The CDR3 runs to 16 residues. V dropped 3 bases and J dropped 0 bases, with 12 bases sitting between them. The CDR3 sequence is CASSIGGPLSGNTIYF. In DNA form, the CDR3 reads TGTGCCAGTAGTATTGGAGGGCCCCTCTCTGGAAACACCATATATTTT.

The rearrangement joins TRBV10-3 to TRBJ2-2; D unresolved. This CDR3 contains 13 residues. Germline V gives CDR1 ENHRY, CDR2 SYGVKD. Trimming removed 0 bases from V and 6 bases from J, with 5 bases in between. CDR3 nucleotide sequence: TGTGCCATCAGTGAGTCGGGTCCCGGGGAGCTGTTTTTT. Protein product: CAISESGPGELFF.

V is TRBV19 and J is TRBJ2-7, with 9 bases that match TRBD1. The CDR3 length is 13 residues. The germline gives CDR1 LNHDA, CDR2 SQIVND (reference sequence). V gave up 10 bases and J gave up 6 bases; unmatched junction bases: 10. The CDR3 DNA reads as TGTGCCACCCTGGGGACAGGGTTCAGCGAGCAGTACTTC. Its translation is CATLGTGFSEQYF.

The genes are TRBV11-3 and TRBJ2-2; a weak D match, TRBD2 (6 bases). Germline V gene lookup returns CDR1 SGHNT and CDR2 YENEEA. The CDR3 loop spans 16 amino acids. V gave up 4 bases and J gave up 7 bases, with 19 bases separating them. The CDR3 coding sequence is TGTGCCAGCAGCTATCCCCCCGGGAATAGCGGCGGGGAGCTGTTTTTT. Protein product: CASSYPPGNSGGELFF.

This chain uses TRBV11-2 with TRBJ1-5; 8 nucleotides match TRBD1. J lost 7 bases, V lost 1 base, and 6 bases had no gene match. Germline assignment: CDR1 SGHAT and CDR2 FQNNGV. The CDR3 is made up of 15 amino acids. Written as DNA, the CDR3 is TGTGCCAGCAGCTTAGGCAGACAGGGGTCCCAGCCCCAGCATTTT. Protein: CASSLGRQGSQPQHF.

The table lists this clone with a count of one. The chain links TRBV30 to TRBJ1-6, with 7 bases aligning to TRBD1. This CDR3 has 13 amino acids. Per the germline V gene, CDR1 is GTSNPN and CDR2 is SVGIG (reference sequence). Unmatched junction bases numbered 6, after V lost 4 bases and J lost 9 bases. CDR3 DNA: TGTGCCTGGACCTCGGACAGGCTTTCACCCCTCCACTTT. It encodes CAWTSDRLSPLHF.

The rearrangement uses TRBV7-3 and TRBJ2-7; the match to TRBD2 covers 8 bases. The CDR3 extends over 15 amino acids. The trim removed 2 bases at V and 6 bases at J, leaving 9 bases unmatched. Looked up from germline, CDR1 is SGHTA and CDR2 is FQGTGA. CDR3 protein: CASSLYAGLASEQYF. As DNA, the CDR3 is TGTGCCAGCAGCTTATATGCAGGACTAGCTTCCGAGCAGTACTTC.

Concerning this clone itself: The identical CDR3 is also encoded by other nucleotide sequences in the sample. The rearrangement links TRBV7-3 to TRBJ2-1; D might be TRBD1 (5 bases). Germline lookup yields CDR1 SGHTA and CDR2 FQGTGA. The CDR3 contains 16 residues. Trimming left V 5 bases short and J 0 bases short, with 14 bases between. CDR3 DNA sequence: TGTGCCAGCAGCCCAGGTAGGGGTAGCTCCTACAATGAGCAGTTCTTC. It codes for CASSPGRGSSYNEQFF.

The gene calls are TRBV4-1 and TRBJ1-2; perhaps TRBD1 as D (6 bases). Between the trimmed V and J ends, which lost 2 bases and 5 bases, there was a span of 12 bases. The CDR3 covers 14 residues. Per the germline V gene, CDR1 is MGHRA and CDR2 is YSYEKL. This CDR3 reads CASSQPRTVYGYTF. CDR3 in DNA: TGCGCCAGCAGCCAACCCCGGACAGTTTATGGCTACACCTTC.

The gene calls are TRBV9 and TRBJ2-2; the D gene is possibly TRBD1 (5 bases). Germline V gene sequence: CDR1 SGDLS, CDR2 YYNGEE. This CDR3 is 15 amino acids long. The ends were cut back, 4 bases at V and 7 bases at J, with 17 bases in the middle. CDR3 sequence: CASSQGLEVGGELFF. The CDR3 bases are TGTGCCAGCAGCCAGGGTTTAGAGGTTGGCGGGGAGCTGTTTTTT.

The rearrangement uses TRBV25-1 and TRBJ2-7, with 7 bases identical to TRBD1. The J segment lost 2 bases and the V segment lost 4 bases, leaving 17 bases of the junction unmatched. Germline CDR1 reads MGHDK; CDR2 reads SYGVNS. This CDR3 has 18 residues. CDR3 nucleotides: TGTGCCAGCAGTGCCTCCGGGACAGCCATCCCGAGCGCCTACGAGCAGTACTTC. It specifies CASSASGTAIPSAYEQYF.

The V call is TRBV7-2, the J call TRBJ2-7, with D possibly being TRBD1 (5 bases). Germline V gene data show CDR1 as SGHTA and CDR2 as FQGNSA. V lost 5 bases, J lost 2 bases, and 7 bases lay in between. The CDR3 is 12 residues long. The CDR3 reads CASSQTAYEQYF. The CDR3, as DNA: TGTGCCAGCAGCCAGACAGCCTACGAGCAGTACTTC.

V usage is TRBV19 and J usage is TRBJ1-2; the D is unclear. The CDR3 runs 13 residues. Per the germline V gene, CDR1 is LNHDA and CDR2 is SQIVND (reference sequence). Trimming left V 2 bases short and J 4 bases short, with 8 bases between. The CDR3 nucleotides are TGTGCCAGTAGTATAACGCAGGTCTATGGCTACACCTTC. This translates into CASSITQVYGYTF.

The chain is built from TRBV11-2 and TRBJ2-2; 10 bases are a match to TRBD2. This CDR3 region has 18 residues. V was pared by 0 bases and J by 8 bases, with 12 bases of the junction left unmatched. Per the germline V gene, CDR1 is SGHAT and CDR2 is FQNNGV. The CDR3 DNA is TGTGCCAGCAGCTTAGATCGAAGCGGGAGGGGTAATACGGGGGAGCTGTTTTTT. Translation: CASSLDRSGRGNTGELFF.

The chain uses TRBV28 and TRBJ2-3, with 9 bases identical to TRBD1. V lost 5 bases and J lost 4; bases outside the gene matches: 4. This CDR3 is 14 amino acids long. Looked up from germline, CDR1 is MDHEN and CDR2 is SYDVKM. The CDR3, as DNA: TGTGCCAGCAGTCCCTGGGACAGGGCAGATACGCAGTATTTT. This sequence encodes CASSPWDRADTQYF.

This clone has more than one count but fewer than ten. The chain recombines TRBV7-8 with TRBJ2-1; D gene ambiguous. The germline V gene encodes CDR1 SGHVS and CDR2 FQNEAQ. V dropped 1 base and J dropped 3 bases, with 13 bases sitting between them. CDR3 length: 16 amino acids. The CDR3 DNA is TGTGCCAGCAGCTTAGTTCGGGTAGTTTTCTACAATGAGCAGTTCTTC. Protein sequence: CASSLVRVVFYNEQFF. The whole variable domain, remainder taken from reference TRBV7-8 and TRBJ2-1, is GAGVSQSPRYKVAKRGQDVALRCDPISGHVSLFWYQQALGQGPEFLTYFQNEAQLDKSGLPSDRFFAERPEGSVSTLKIQRTQQEDSAVYLCASSLVRVVFYNEQFFGPGTRLTVL.

The V gene is TRBV27, the J gene TRBJ2-3, with 9 bases lining up with TRBD2. Trimming cost V 5 bases and J 3 bases; bases outside gene matches: 6. The CDR3 has 15 amino acids. The germline gives CDR1 MNHEY, CDR2 SMNVEV (reference sequence). DNA of the CDR3: TGTGCCAGCAGTCTCCCGGGACTAGCAACAGATACGCAGTATTTT. The encoded protein is CASSLPGLATDTQYF.

The V and J genes are TRBV30 and TRBJ2-2; TRBD1 might be the D (7 bases). The V and J ends lost 2 bases and 7 bases respectively, with 20 bases between them. The germline V gene encodes CDR1 GTSNPN and CDR2 SVGIG (reference sequence). The CDR3 sequence is 16 residues long. The CDR3 is CAWSTRYRGGDGELFF. CDR3 DNA sequence: TGTGCCTGGAGTACCCGATACAGGGGAGGAGACGGGGAGCTGTTTTTT.

V usage is TRBV11-3 and J usage is TRBJ1-4, with 8 positions matching TRBD1. The ends lost 6 bases at V and 8 bases at J; junction bases unmatched: 11. Looked up from germline, CDR1 is SGHNT and CDR2 is YENEEA. The CDR3 sequence is 15 residues long. CDR3: CASRRATGAVEKLFF. CDR3 nucleotide sequence: TGTGCCAGCAGACGTGCGACAGGGGCAGTAGAAAAACTGTTTTTT.

The chain employs TRBV30 and TRBJ1-4, with TRBD1 identical over 8 bases. The CDR3 spans 14 residues. V trimming: 5 bases; J trimming: 7 bases; junction bases outside the gene matches: 9. Germline-derived CDR1 and CDR2 are GTSNPN and SVGIG (reference sequence). The CDR3 sequence is CAWGPDRGGEKLFF. CDR3 nucleotide sequence: TGTGCCTGGGGCCCAGACAGGGGAGGTGAAAAACTGTTTTTT.

This chain uses TRBV13 with TRBJ2-3, with TRBD2 identical over 13 bases. The CDR3 runs 20 residues. Trimming took 2 bases from V and 0 from J; bases not matched to a gene: 11. The V gene's germline CDR1 is PRHDT and CDR2 FYEKMQ (reference sequence). The CDR3 spells CASSLYRRTSGRSSTDTQYF. DNA of the CDR3: TGTGCCAGCAGCTTATATCGGCGGACTAGCGGGAGATCTAGCACAGATACGCAGTATTTT.

The V gene is TRBV7-2, the J gene TRBJ1-3; TRBD1 is a possible D gene (6 bases). The CDR3 is made up of 16 amino acids. CDR1 is SGHTA, CDR2 FQGNSA, per germline. The V gene lost 1 base and the J gene lost 0 bases, with 10 bases spanning the gap. The CDR3 sequence is CASSLGQVLSGNTIYF. CDR3 nucleotides: TGTGCCAGCAGCTTAGGACAGGTTCTCTCTGGAAACACCATATATTTT.

This chain links TRBV4-1 with TRBJ1-2; perhaps TRBD1 as D (5 bases). Germline CDR1 is MGHRA and CDR2 is YSYEKL. The CDR3 has 14 residues. Trimming removed 8 bases at V and 3 bases at J, with 16 bases between. CDR3 protein: CASARGGTDYGYTF. The CDR3 DNA reads as TGCGCCAGCGCTAGAGGAGGGACCGACTATGGCTACACCTTC.

The J gene is TRBJ1-6, the V gene TRBV5-8; D unclear. CDR3 length: 15 amino acids. V was shortened by 3 bases and J by 7 bases, with 14 bases between the two germline ends. Germline assignment: CDR1 SGHTS and CDR2 YDEGEE. In DNA, the CDR3 is TGTGCCAGCAGCTCCCGGGCTGCTAAGAATTCACCCCTCCACTTT. It encodes CASSSRAAKNSPLHF.

The rearrangement links TRBV16 to TRBJ2-3, with a weak D call TRBD2 (5 bases). Germline V gene sequence: CDR1 KGHSY, CDR2 FQNENV. Trimming shortened V by 4 bases and J by 0 bases, and 14 bases separated the two germline ends. The CDR3 spans 16 residues. This CDR3 is CASSPPRRGSTDTQYF. CDR3 DNA sequence: TGTGCCAGCAGCCCTCCCCGCCGGGGAAGCACAGATACGCAGTATTTT.